This T cell receptor (beta chain) was recovered during a study of blood T cell repertoires in COVID-19. Study overall: The United States, Italy and Spain supplied acute and convalescent COVID-19 samples. PBMCs, B-cell-depleted T cells, or T cells were the source of the cDNA or gDNA that made up the material.

The method was immunoSEQ multiplex PCR; TCRdb's version includes in-frame clones alone and lacks a portion of them. The repertoire has roughly 180,000 clones, roughly 79% of them found once; the top ten carry approximately 10%. The CDR3 extends over 16 amino acids. The V gene's germline CDR1 is SGHDT and CDR2 YYEEEE. V lost 4 bases and J 1 base, leaving 17 bases between the germline ends. This chain joins TRBV5-6 and TRBJ1-1, with D uncertain. This TCR was sampled from a woman aged 40 to 50 with COVID-19, enrolled during active disease. Specimen: peripheral blood. In DNA form, the CDR3 reads TGTGCCAGCAGCACCGAGCTCGGATCGGGGAACACTGAAGCTTTCTTT. It is translated as CASSTELGSGNTEAFF.